The clone carrying this TCR beta chain was seen only once. A much larger clone differs from this one at a single base, so this may be a read error. Here the CDR3 omits its conserved ending phenylalanine or tryptophan, so a read error is the likely source. This CDR3 region has 12 residues. The germline V gene has CDR1 SGHTA and CDR2 FQGNSA. Trimming took 4 bases from V and 7 from J, leaving 8 bases between them. This entry is derived from a study of molecular identifiers for immune sequencing clone quantification. Via MiXCR, TCRdb re-called the PCR reads, giving one row per CDR3 protein. The sample records tens of thousands of distinct CDR3 sequences, around 20% being singletons.

This chain uses TRBV7-2 with TRBJ2-1; no reliable D call. The receptor's source is a human donor in good health. Some libraries in this study had Jurkat cell RNA spiked in. Sequencing was carried out using naive CD8+ T cells from blood, with Jurkat cell RNA spiked in. Subset reported: FACS-sorted CD8+CD4-CCR7+CD45RA+ naive T cells. The CDR3 nucleotides read TGTGCCAGCAGCTCCGAACTGAATGAGCAGTTCCTC. Its translation: CASSSELNEQFL.